The next 13 T cell receptor beta chains were all read from a single sample in a study of cytomegalovirus exposure and HLA in healthy donors. The PCR employed 60 Vbeta primers together with 13 Jbeta primers. The protocol was immunoSEQ multiplex PCR, while the TCRdb copy is restricted to in-frame clones and leaves out a portion. The table includes 85,000 to 100,000 clones, just under 90% detected once. Sequenced sample: PBMCs. The origin of the receptors is a man between 18 and 29 years old in good health and CMV-seronegative.

This chain joins TRBV9 and TRBJ1-3; D ambiguous. V was pared by 0 bases and J by 0 bases, with 7 bases between. Germline V CDR1 and CDR2: SGDLS, YYNGEE. CDR3 length: 15 amino acids. The CDR3 is CASSVGRSSGNTIYF. The CDR3 DNA is TGTGCCAGCAGCGTAGGGAGGAGCTCTGGAAACACCATATATTTT. Looking up the rest from reference TRBV9 and TRBJ1-3 gives the full variable domain: DSGVTQTPKHLITATGQRVTLRCSPRSGDLSVYWYQQSLDQGLQFLIQYYNGEERAKGNILERFSAQQFPDLHSELNLSSLELGDSALYFCASSVGRSSGNTIYFGEGSWLTVV.

The chain uses TRBV7-2 and TRBJ1-5, with a possible D match to TRBD1 (5 bases). Germline V CDR1 and CDR2: SGHTA, FQGNSA. With 0 bases removed from V and 6 bases from J, the gap between germline ends came to 9 bases. This CDR3 spans 14 amino acids. As DNA, the CDR3 is TGTGCCAGCAGCTTAGCGCGGCAGGGTCAGCCCCAGCATTTT. Translation: CASSLARQGQPQHF.

The V and J genes are TRBV7-2 and TRBJ2-7; the D is unclear. Germline CDR1 is SGHTA and CDR2 is FQGNSA. The CDR3 length is 15 residues. The V end lost 1 base, the J end lost 1 base, and 11 bases lay between the germline ends. DNA for the CDR3: TGTGCCAGCAGCTTAGAGTCTACTGCTTCCTACGAGCAGTACTTC. Its translation: CASSLESTASYEQYF.

This chain uses TRBV28 with TRBJ1-5; possible D gene TRBD1, 5 bases. Germline V gives CDR1 MDHEN, CDR2 SYDVKM. The CDR3 covers 15 residues. Trimming pared 6 bases from V and 11 bases from J, leaving 23 bases between. CDR3 sequence: CASRFQGRVEGAQHF. The CDR3 nucleotides are TGTGCCAGCAGGTTTCAGGGCCGGGTTGAAGGAGCCCAGCATTTT.

CDR3 in amino acids: CASSPYQGPLHF. CDR3 nucleotide sequence: TGTGCCAGCAGCCCCTACCAGGGGCCCCTCCACTTT. This rearrangement joins TRBV7-2 to TRBJ1-6, with a tentative D call TRBD1 (6 bases). Germline V gene sequence: CDR1 SGHTA, CDR2 FQGNSA. The CDR3 runs 12 residues. V was pared by 5 bases and J by 13 bases, with 12 bases between.

The CDR3 nucleotides are TGTGCCAGCTCACCGCATCCGGGACAGGGATTCTACGAGCAGTACTTC. Protein sequence: CASSPHPGQGFYEQYF. This sequence joins TRBV18 and TRBJ2-7; 9 bases are shared with TRBD1. In germline, CDR1 is KGHSH, CDR2 LQKENI. V trimming: 3 bases; J trimming: 3 bases; junction bases outside the gene matches: 9. The CDR3 loop spans 16 amino acids.

For the CDR3, the DNA is TGCGCCAGCAGTGAGGATCTAGCGGGAGTCTCCTACGAGCAGTACTTC. Encoded protein: CASSEDLAGVSYEQYF. V usage is TRBV10-2 and J usage is TRBJ2-7; 10 bases fit TRBD2. Per germline, CDR1 WSHSY and CDR2 SAAADI. The junction had 4 bases not matched to a gene; V was cut back by 2 bases and J by 0 bases. The CDR3 runs to 16 residues.

The rearrangement joins TRBV5-4 to TRBJ2-2; 7 bases are a match to TRBD1. V lost 4 bases, J lost 5 bases, and 11 bases stayed unmatched. This CDR3 contains 16 residues. CDR1 is SGHNT and CDR2 is YYREEE in the germline V gene (reference sequence). CDR3 in amino acids: CASSTFTGVGTGELFF. The CDR3 DNA reads as TGTGCCAGCAGCACTTTTACAGGGGTTGGGACCGGGGAGCTGTTTTTT.

This sequence joins TRBV19 and TRBJ2-7; 10 positions agree with TRBD1. This CDR3 has 15 residues. The V and J ends lost 3 bases and 1 base, in that order; junction bases with no gene match: 3. CDR1 is LNHDA and CDR2 is SQIVND in the germline V gene (reference sequence). The CDR3, as DNA: TGTGCCAGTAGTATGCGACAGGGGGCATCCTACGAGCAGTACTTC. This sequence encodes CASSMRQGASYEQYF.

The chain has TRBV28 and TRBJ1-1; D unclear. The CDR3 is 14 amino acids. Trimming shortened V by 2 bases and J by 1 base, and 8 bases separated the two germline ends. From germline, CDR1 is MDHEN and CDR2 SYDVKM. As DNA, the CDR3 is TGTGCCAGCAGTTTAGCGCCACGGAACACTGAAGCTTTCTTT. Protein: CASSLAPRNTEAFF.

This sequence joins TRBV19 and TRBJ2-7, with D unclear. Trimming pared 3 bases from V and 2 bases from J, leaving 11 bases between. This CDR3 contains 14 residues. CDR1 LNHDA and CDR2 SQIVND come from the germline V gene (reference sequence). CDR3 in DNA: TGTGCCAGTAGTATTCAGGTTACGACCTACGAGCAGTACTTC. It encodes CASSIQVTTYEQYF.

In DNA form, the CDR3 reads TGTGCCAGCAGTACTACCGGGGAGCTGTTTTTT. Amino acid sequence: CASSTTGELFF. V gene TRBV28 combines with J gene TRBJ2-2; D gene uncertain. Germline assignment: CDR1 MDHEN and CDR2 SYDVKM. Trimming took off 5 bases at V and 5 bases at J, with 3 bases between the two ends. There are 11 residues in the CDR3.

The count of this clone is one. Here the CDR3 reads CAISERQGSYGYTF. CDR3 coding DNA: TGTGCCATCAGTGAGCGACAGGGTAGCTATGGCTACACCTTC. V usage is TRBV10-3 and J usage is TRBJ1-2, with TRBD1 matching 7 bases. CDR1 ENHRY and CDR2 SYGVKD come from the germline V gene. V shed 2 bases and J 4 bases; nucleotides not matched to a gene: 4. The CDR3 runs to 14 residues.